This is a list of T cell receptor beta chains from one sample in a study of regulatory T cells in long-lasting Graves disease. Using its own MiXCR run on the multiplex PCR reads, TCRdb lists one record per CDR3 protein. Altogether about 530,000 distinct CDR3 sequences are present, roughly a sixth being singletons, with the ten largest covering roughly 25%. The data also belong to a second study, concerning T cells in Graves' hyperthyroidism and ophthalmopathy.

The material was peripheral blood mononuclear cells (PBMCs), obtained at new diagnosis, from a patient treated with antithyroid drugs. The origin of the receptors is a woman between 40 and 65 years old with Graves disease. CDR3s include the opening cysteine and the closing phenylalanine or tryptophan. A D gene is named only where the DNA matches it firmly. A clone size is listed for some rows: how often the clone was seen (once, few, many), or a class if it is expanded.

- | many | 14 | TRBJ2-2 | TRBV20-1 | CSASRQTNTGELFF | TGCAGTGCTAGTCGGCAGACGAACACCGGGGAGCTGTTTTTT
- | many | 13 | TRBJ2-3 | TRBV2 | CASSEVRTDTQYF | TGTGCCAGCAGTGAAGTCCGCACAGATACGCAGTATTTT
TRBD1 | - | 14 | TRBJ2-7 | TRBV20-1 | CSASGTDNAYEQYF | TGCAGTGCAAGTGGGACAGACAACGCCTACGAGCAGTACTTC
- | many | 14 | TRBJ1-5 | TRBV28 | CASSRAGNSQPQHF | TGTGCCAGCAGTCGGGCTGGGAATTCTCAGCCCCAGCATTTT
TRBD1 | many | 17 | TRBJ1-1 | TRBV2 | CASNPDSGPSSRGRAFF | TGTGCCAGCAATCCGGATAGTGGGCCCAGTTCGAGGGGGCGAGCTTTCTTT
- | many | 17 | TRBJ2-1 | TRBV25-1 | CASSDSFGRRIYNEQFF | TGTGCCAGCAGTGATTCTTTCGGCAGGCGGATCTACAATGAGCAGTTCTTC
TRBD2 | - | 15 | TRBJ2-5 | TRBV7-2 | CASSLVAGGFNEQYF | TGTGCCAGCAGCTTAGTGGCGGGGGGATTCAATGAGCAGTACTTC
- | - | 15 | TRBJ1-5 | TRBV10-3 | CAISESADSNQPQHF | TGTGCCATCAGTGAGAGCGCAGATAGCAATCAGCCCCAGCATTTT
- | many | 15 | TRBJ1-5 | TRBV11-2 | CASSLSLGGNQPQHF | TGTGCCAGCAGCTTATCTTTAGGGGGCAATCAGCCCCAGCATTTT
TRBD1 | many | 17 | TRBJ2-1 | TRBV11-2 | CASSSRPGQPTYNEQFF | TGTGCCAGCAGCTCACGTCCGGGACAGCCTACCTACAATGAGCAGTTCTTC
- | few | 16 | TRBJ1-5 | TRBV4-1 | CASSQEGLNSNQPQHF | TGCGCCAGCAGCCAAGAGGGACTGAATAGCAATCAGCCCCAGCATTTT
TRBD1 | many | 15 | TRBJ1-3 | TRBV12-3/TRBV12-4 | CASNTGGSSGNTIYF | TGTGCCAGCAATACAGGGGGTTCTTCTGGAAACACCATATATTTT
TRBD1 | many | 15 | TRBJ1-5 | TRBV24-1 | CATSDRTGAGQPQHF | TGTGCCACCAGTGATCGGACAGGGGCTGGGCAGCCCCAGCATTTT
- | - | 17 | TRBJ1-4 | TRBV20-1 | CSAPRFGGKTTNEKLFF | TGCAGTGCTCCCCGCTTCGGGGGGAAAACAACTAATGAAAAACTGTTTTTT
- | few | 12 | TRBJ1-5 | TRBV20-1 | CSARDGDQPQHF | TGCAGTGCTAGAGATGGAGATCAGCCCCAGCATTTT
- | - | 14 | TRBJ1-1 | TRBV28 | CASSLTLKDTEAFF | TGTGCCAGCAGTTTAACCCTGAAGGACACTGAAGCTTTCTTT
- | many | 14 | TRBJ1-2 | TRBV19 | CASSIREPVYGYTF | TGTGCCAGTAGTATCAGGGAACCCGTCTATGGCTACACCTTC
- | few | 15 | TRBJ2-6 | TRBV2 | CASSEGTSGANVLTF | TGTGCCAGCAGTGAGGGGACCTCTGGGGCCAACGTCCTGACTTTC
- | - | 14 | TRBJ2-4 | TRBV12-3/TRBV12-4 | CASSLGIAKNIQYF | TGTGCCAGCAGTTTAGGAATAGCAAAAAACATTCAGTACTTC
- | - | 14 | TRBJ2-1 | TRBV20-1 | CSARVVDSYNEQFF | TGCAGTGCTAGAGTGGTGGACTCCTACAATGAGCAGTTCTTC
- | many | 13 | TRBJ1-2 | TRBV30 | CAWSSRGFYGYTF | TGTGCCTGGAGTTCTAGGGGGTTCTATGGCTACACCTTC
- | few | 12 | TRBJ2-5 | TRBV6-1 | CASHGTQETQYF | TGTGCCAGCCATGGGACACAAGAGACCCAGTACTTC
- | - | 13 | TRBJ1-1 | TRBV14 | CASSHVAGGEAFF | TGTGCCAGCAGCCATGTTGCCGGGGGGGAAGCTTTCTTT
- | many | 14 | TRBJ1-2 | TRBV2 | CASSESGGNYGYTF | TGTGCCAGCAGTGAATCTGGCGGGAACTATGGCTACACCTTC
- | many | 14 | TRBJ1-4 | TRBV12-3/TRBV12-4 | CASSLEGLLGKLFF | TGTGCCAGCAGTTTGGAGGGTCTTTTAGGAAAACTGTTTTTT
TRBD1 | few | 17 | TRBJ2-6 | TRBV12-3/TRBV12-4 | CASSLGTGTSGANVLTF | TGTGCCAGCAGTCTAGGGACAGGAACTTCTGGGGCCAACGTCCTGACTTTC
- | few | 13 | TRBJ2-3 | TRBV30 | CAWSVQGTDTQYF | TGTGCCTGGAGTGTACAGGGCACAGATACGCAGTATTTT
- | many | 16 | TRBJ2-5 | TRBV7-2 | CASSSSGQRGLETQYF | TGTGCCAGCAGCTCCAGCGGACAACGGGGATTGGAGACCCAGTACTTC
- | few | 15 | TRBJ1-3 | TRBV9 | CASSQGLGTGNTIYF | TGTGCCAGCAGCCAGGGTCTAGGGACTGGAAACACCATATATTTT
- | - | 16 | TRBJ2-2 | TRBV6-5 | CASSYSLWSDTGELFF | TGTGCCAGCAGTTACTCGTTGTGGTCAGACACCGGGGAGCTGTTTTTT
- | many | 14 | TRBJ1-2 | TRBV2 | CASSAPGERDGYTF | TGTGCCAGCAGCGCTCCGGGAGAGAGGGACGGCTACACCTTC
TRBD2 | many | 14 | TRBJ2-1 | TRBV12-3/TRBV12-4 | CASRGGLPYNEQFF | TGTGCCAGCAGGGGAGGGTTGCCCTACAATGAGCAGTTCTTC
TRBD1 | - | 13 | TRBJ2-7 | TRBV12-3/TRBV12-4 | CASSGGQAYEQYF | TGTGCCAGCAGTGGGGGACAGGCCTACGAGCAGTACTTC
TRBD1 | - | 16 | TRBJ1-1 | TRBV2 | CASSPGQGFANTEAFF | TGTGCCAGCTCGCCGGGACAGGGGTTCGCCAACACTGAAGCTTTCTTT
- | few | 11 | TRBJ1-2 | TRBV6-9 | CASSYSQGYTF | TGTGCCAGCAGTTACTCTCAAGGCTACACCTTC
- | few | 16 | TRBJ1-2 | TRBV30 | CAWSEDRLTLYYGYTF | TGTGCCTGGAGTGAGGACAGACTGACTTTATACTATGGCTACACCTTC
TRBD1 | many | 12 | TRBJ1-1 | TRBV13 | CASSHRGAEAFF | TGTGCCAGCAGCCACAGGGGGGCTGAAGCTTTCTTT
TRBD1 | few | 15 | TRBJ1-5 | TRBV4-1 | CASSPGRQGHQPQHF | TGCGCCAGCAGCCCCGGTAGACAGGGCCATCAGCCCCAGCATTTT
- | many | 16 | TRBJ1-5 | TRBV12-3/TRBV12-4 | CASSLTGIVGNQPQHF | TGTGCCAGCAGTTTAACGGGGATAGTAGGCAATCAGCCCCAGCATTTT
TRBD2 | many | 15 | TRBJ2-1 | TRBV12-3/TRBV12-4 | CASSFGTSEYNEQFF | TGTGCCAGCAGTTTTGGGACTAGCGAGTACAATGAGCAGTTCTTC
- | - | 12 | TRBJ2-5 | TRBV28 | CASSYPEGTQYF | TGTGCCAGCAGCTACCCAGAAGGGACCCAGTACTTC
- | many | 13 | TRBJ1-5 | TRBV2 | CASGGPPTQPQHF | TGTGCCAGCGGAGGGCCCCCGACTCAGCCCCAGCATTTT
- | many | 12 | TRBJ1-2 | TRBV29-1 | CSVDAADYGYTF | TGCAGCGTTGATGCTGCGGACTATGGCTACACCTTC